The 9 T cell receptor beta chains below all came from one sample that was sequenced in a study of shared clonotypes between healthy human individuals. The assay was immunoSEQ multiplex PCR, and TCRdb's table has in-frame clones only and misses some. Here the sample spans some 1 million clones, around 75% being singletons. Sequenced: memory CD4+ T cells sorted from blood. Subset meaning: CD45RA-negative fraction. The receptors shown here come from a man in his late teens or twenties in good health.

In DNA, the CDR3 is TGTGCCAGCAGTTCTCGGCAGGGGCGCAATCAGCCCCAGCATTTT. It yields the protein CASSSRQGRNQPQHF. The gene calls are TRBV6-1 and TRBJ1-5; D is possibly TRBD1 (6 bases). Germline CDR1 reads MNHNS; CDR2 reads SASEGT. The V gene lost 5 bases and the J gene lost 2 bases, with 13 bases spanning the gap. CDR3 length: 15 residues.

The table lists this clone with a count of one. This sequence joins TRBV18 and TRBJ2-2; D uncertain. Germline V lookup: CDR1 KGHSH, CDR2 LQKENI. This CDR3 has 13 residues. V lost 6 bases and J 6 bases, leaving 11 bases between the germline ends. The CDR3 is CASSPIKAGELFF. Here the CDR3 DNA reads TGTGCCAGCTCCCCTATAAAGGCCGGGGAGCTGTTTTTT.

This clone was detected once. The chain has TRBV25-1 and TRBJ1-2, with D perhaps TRBD1 (5 bases). The germline V and J ends were trimmed by 2 bases and 6 bases, with 22 bases remaining between them. Germline values: CDR1 MGHDK, CDR2 SYGVNS. The CDR3 consists of 17 residues. This CDR3 is CASSEVGTAHRGDGYTF. CDR3 coding DNA: TGTGCCAGCAGTGAAGTGGGGACGGCGCACCGAGGCGATGGCTACACCTTC.

The genes are TRBV9 and TRBJ2-7, with D perhaps TRBD2 (6 bases). Germline V CDR1 and CDR2: SGDLS, YYNGEE. CDR3 length: 15 residues. V was trimmed by 0 bases and J by 6 bases, leaving 16 bases between them. The CDR3 reads CASSVGREPRSEQYF. The CDR3 coding sequence is TGTGCCAGCAGCGTAGGACGGGAGCCTCGGTCCGAGCAGTACTTC.

The chain uses TRBV18 and TRBJ1-1; D gene uncertain. This CDR3 contains 13 residues. The germline CDR1 and CDR2 sequences are KGHSH and LQKENI. The ends were cut back, 1 base at V and 3 bases at J, with 6 bases in the middle. The CDR3 DNA follows: TGTGCCAGCTCACCACTGTCTTACACTGAAGCTTTCTTT. Translation: CASSPLSYTEAFF.

The chain couples TRBV2 to TRBJ1-3, with 7 nucleotides matching TRBD1. Germline V gene sequence: CDR1 SNHLY, CDR2 FYNNEI. The junction had 7 bases not matched to a gene; V was cut back by 6 bases and J by 2 bases. The CDR3 consists of 15 residues. The CDR3 reads CASSPDRAAGNTIYF. The DNA of the CDR3 is TGTGCCAGCAGCCCAGACAGGGCCGCTGGAAACACCATATATTTT.

This clone was detected only once. J is TRBJ1-4 and V is TRBV7-9, with D unclear. V was clipped by 1 base and J by 7 bases, with 10 bases between them. The CDR3 consists of 14 residues. The germline CDR1 and CDR2 sequences are SEHNR and FQNEAQ (reference sequence). The CDR3 DNA follows: TGTGCCAGCAGCTTAGGTCGTTCGGGTGAAAAACTGTTTTTT. This encodes CASSLGRSGEKLFF.

The chain uses TRBV11-2 and TRBJ1-2; tentative D call: TRBD1 (6 bases). The length of the CDR3 is 14 residues. CDR1 is SGHAT, CDR2 FQNNGV, per germline. Deletions cut 5 bases from V and 4 bases from J, with 14 bases between. The CDR3 reads CASSPNRVGYGYTF. CDR3 nucleotide sequence: TGTGCCAGCAGCCCGAACAGGGTTGGCTATGGCTACACCTTC. Looking up the rest from reference TRBV11-2 and TRBJ1-2 gives the full variable domain: EAGVAQSPRYKIIEKRQSVAFWCNPISGHATLYWYQQILGQGPKLLIQFQNNGVVDDSQLPKDRFSAERLKGVDSTLKIQPAKLEDSAVYLCASSPNRVGYGYTFGSGTRLTVV.

About this clone: A far larger clone is a single base away, which makes a read error likely. The sample contains more than one DNA sequence encoding this CDR3. The chain combines TRBV6-1 with TRBJ2-7; the match to TRBD1 covers 10 bases. This CDR3 contains 13 residues. V shed 7 bases and J 3 bases; nucleotides not matched to a gene: 3. CDR1 MNHNS and CDR2 SASEGT come from the germline V gene. CDR3 DNA sequence: TGTGCCAGCACCCGGACAGGGGGCTACGAGCAGTACTTC. It yields the protein CASTRTGGYEQYF.